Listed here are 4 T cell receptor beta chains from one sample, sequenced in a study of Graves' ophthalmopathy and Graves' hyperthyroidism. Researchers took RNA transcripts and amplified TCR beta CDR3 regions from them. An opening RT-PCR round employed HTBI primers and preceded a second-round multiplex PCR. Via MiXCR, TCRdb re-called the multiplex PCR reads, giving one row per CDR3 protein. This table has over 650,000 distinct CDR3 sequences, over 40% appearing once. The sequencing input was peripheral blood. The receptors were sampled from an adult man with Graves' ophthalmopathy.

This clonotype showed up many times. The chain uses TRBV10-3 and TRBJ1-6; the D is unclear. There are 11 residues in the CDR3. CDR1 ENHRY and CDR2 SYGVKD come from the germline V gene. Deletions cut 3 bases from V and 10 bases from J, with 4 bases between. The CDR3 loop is CAISDGSPLHF. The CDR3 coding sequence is TGTGCCATCAGTGACGGATCACCCCTCCACTTT.

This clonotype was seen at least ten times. The CDR3 DNA reads as TGTGCCAGCAGCCATTTACAGGGATTTATTTACGAGCAGTACTTC. Translated, it gives CASSHLQGFIYEQYF. The gene calls are TRBV7-6 and TRBJ2-7; tentatively, D is TRBD1 (6 bases). The CDR3 sequence is 15 residues long. Looked up from germline, CDR1 is SGHVS and CDR2 is FNYEAQ. The ends were cut back, 5 bases at V and 4 bases at J, with 18 bases in the middle.

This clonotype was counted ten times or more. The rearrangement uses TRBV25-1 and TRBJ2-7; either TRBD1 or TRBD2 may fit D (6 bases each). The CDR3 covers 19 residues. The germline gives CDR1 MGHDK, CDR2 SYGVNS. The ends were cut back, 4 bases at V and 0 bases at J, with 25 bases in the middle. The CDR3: CASSGGSGPGGQSSYEQYF. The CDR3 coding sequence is TGTGCCAGCAGTGGGGGTTCAGGGCCCGGGGGACAAAGCTCCTACGAGCAGTACTTC.

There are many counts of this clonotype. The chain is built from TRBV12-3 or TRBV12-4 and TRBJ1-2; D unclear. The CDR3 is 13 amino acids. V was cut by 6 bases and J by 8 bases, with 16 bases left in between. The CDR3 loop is CASSEDGIGGYTF. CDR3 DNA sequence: TGTGCCAGCAGCGAGGACGGGATTGGAGGCTACACCTTC.